Each of the 28 T cell receptor beta chains below was sequenced from the same sample in a study of cytomegalovirus exposure and HLA in healthy donors. The PCR used 60 Vbeta and 13 Jbeta primers. The assay was immunoSEQ multiplex PCR, and TCRdb's table has in-frame clones only and misses some. The repertoire includes 100,000 to 150,000 clones, roughly 81% of them detected once, and 0.9% to 1.2% sits in the top ten. Sample: PBMCs. The source of these receptors is a woman aged 30 to 39 in good health and CMV-seronegative.

The chain employs TRBV6-5 and TRBJ1-2, with D maybe TRBD1 (6 bases). Germline CDR1 is MNHEY and CDR2 is SVGAGI. Trimming took 5 bases from V and 8 from J, leaving 12 bases between them. The CDR3 consists of 12 residues. The CDR3 loop reads CASSAQGGGYTF. The DNA of the CDR3 is TGTGCCAGCAGTGCACAGGGTGGCGGCTACACCTTC.

The chain combines TRBV5-1 with TRBJ1-1; D ambiguous. The CDR3 is 14 amino acids. V lost 3 bases and J 5 bases, leaving 14 bases between the germline ends. In germline, CDR1 is SGHRS, CDR2 YFSETQ. This CDR3 is CASSSTRYRTEAFF. The CDR3 nucleotides are TGCGCCAGCAGCTCGACAAGGTACAGAACTGAAGCTTTCTTT.

The chain couples TRBV19 to TRBJ2-5; perhaps TRBD2 as D (5 bases). Germline V gene lookup returns CDR1 LNHDA and CDR2 SQIVND (reference sequence). V lost 4 bases and J 4 bases, leaving 13 bases between the germline ends. The CDR3 has 14 residues. The CDR3 reads CASSTARGSETQYF. CDR3 DNA: TGTGCCAGTAGTACCGCCCGGGGTTCAGAGACCCAGTACTTC. Full variable domain (rest looked up from reference TRBV19 and TRBJ2-5): DGGITQSPKYLFRKEGQNVTLSCEQNLNHDAMYWYRQDPGQGLRLIYYSQIVNDFQKGDIAEGYSVSREKKESFPLTVTSAQKNPTAFYLCASSTARGSETQYFGPGTRLLVL.

The chain is built from TRBV9 and TRBJ1-1; D possibly corresponds to TRBD1 (6 bases). Germline CDR1 reads SGDLS; CDR2 reads YYNGEE. Between the trimmed V and J ends, which lost 3 bases and 7 bases, there was a span of 22 bases. This CDR3 has 16 residues. CDR3 sequence: CASSDREGVGQDEAFF. CDR3 coding DNA: TGTGCCAGCAGCGATCGAGAGGGGGTAGGTCAGGATGAAGCTTTCTTT.

CDR3 region: CATGTGGNTIYF. CDR3 coding DNA: TGTGCCACTGGGACAGGTGGAAACACCATATATTTT. V usage is TRBV6-5 and J usage is TRBJ1-3; 8 positions match TRBD1. Trimming cost V 10 bases and J 3 bases; bases outside gene matches: 2. The CDR3 loop spans 12 amino acids. The germline gives CDR1 MNHEY, CDR2 SVGAGI.

The V and J genes are TRBV9 and TRBJ2-3; D may be TRBD2 (5 bases). Trimming removed 3 bases from V and 7 bases from J, with 15 bases in between. From germline, CDR1 is SGDLS and CDR2 YYNGEE. CDR3 length equals 14 residues. The CDR3: CASSALSDSNTQYF. The CDR3 region has the DNA TGTGCCAGCAGCGCCTTATCGGACTCCAATACGCAGTATTTT.

The V and J genes are TRBV5-6 and TRBJ2-7; TRBD2 aligns across 7 bases. In germline, CDR1 is SGHDT, CDR2 YYEEEE. The CDR3 spans 14 residues. V shed 4 bases and J 1 base; nucleotides not matched to a gene: 5. The chain's CDR3 is CASSLSGKSYEQYF. CDR3 coding DNA: TGTGCCAGCAGCCTGAGCGGGAAATCCTACGAGCAGTACTTC.

This sequence joins TRBV5-1 and TRBJ1-1; D is perhaps TRBD1 (6 bases). The V end lost 4 bases, the J end lost 5 bases, and 21 bases lay between the germline ends. Germline CDR1 SGHRS, CDR2 YFSETQ. This CDR3 spans 16 amino acids. The chain's CDR3 is CASSLQGEGTGTEAFF. Here the CDR3 DNA reads TGCGCCAGCAGCCTACAGGGAGAGGGAACAGGGACTGAAGCTTTCTTT.

This sequence joins TRBV5-1 and TRBJ2-7, with unresolved D. Trimming pared 2 bases from V and 7 bases from J, leaving 13 bases between. CDR3 length: 13 residues. Germline lookup yields CDR1 SGHRS and CDR2 YFSETQ. CDR3 sequence (DNA): TGCGCCAGCAGCTTTGGGCCAGAAACTGAGCAGTACTTC. It yields the protein CASSFGPETEQYF.

The rearrangement uses TRBV10-2 and TRBJ1-6; TRBD1 matches at 10 bases. From germline, CDR1 is WSHSY and CDR2 SAAADI. Unmatched junction bases numbered 5, after V lost 8 bases and J lost 7 bases. CDR3 length equals 14 residues. The CDR3 DNA reads as TGCGCCAGCCGGGACAGGGGATACAATTCACCCCTCCACTTT. Its protein product is CASRDRGYNSPLHF.

The chain combines TRBV18 with TRBJ1-2, with 10 bases identical to TRBD1. The CDR3 totals 14 residues. Germline V gene sequence: CDR1 KGHSH, CDR2 LQKENI. J gave up 7 bases and V 4 bases, and 6 bases lay outside the gene matches. CDR3 amino acids: CASSQTGQGTGYTF. As DNA, the CDR3 is TGTGCCAGCTCACAAACGGGACAGGGGACTGGCTACACCTTC.

This rearrangement joins TRBV7-9 to TRBJ2-1; 7 positions agree with TRBD1. CDR3 size: 14 residues. CDR1 and CDR2 (germline): SEHNR, FQNEAQ (reference sequence). V was clipped by 6 bases and J by 4 bases; unmatched bases: 6. Here the CDR3 reads CASRAGTEYNEQFF. The CDR3 nucleotides are TGTGCCAGCAGGGCCGGGACAGAATACAATGAGCAGTTCTTC.

To note about this clone: Other DNA sequences in the same sample also yield this CDR3. The chain couples TRBV6-5 to TRBJ1-2; weak D call: TRBD1 (6 bases). The germline V gene has CDR1 MNHEY and CDR2 SVGAGI. V shed 6 bases and J shed 6 bases, with 17 bases lying between them. The CDR3 is 14 amino acids. The CDR3 reads CASRQGLGINGYTF. CDR3 in DNA: TGTGCCAGCAGACAGGGTCTGGGTATAAATGGCTACACCTTC.

V gene TRBV10-3 combines with J gene TRBJ1-1; maybe TRBD1 (5 bases). The germline CDR1 and CDR2 sequences are ENHRY and SYGVKD. The CDR3 consists of 15 residues. V lost 2 bases and J 0 bases, leaving 10 bases between the germline ends. The CDR3 DNA is TGTGCCATCAGTGAGCCGGGGGGTATGAACACTGAAGCTTTCTTT. It encodes CAISEPGGMNTEAFF.

The V gene is TRBV14, the J gene TRBJ2-1, with 10 bases aligning to TRBD2. J gave up 7 bases and V 1 base, and 4 bases lay outside the gene matches. The germline V gene encodes CDR1 SGHDN and CDR2 FVKESK. CDR3 size: 15 residues. The CDR3 bases are TGTGCCAGCAGCCAAGCCAGCGGGAGGGGAAATGAGCAGTTCTTC. Protein: CASSQASGRGNEQFF.

The DNA for the CDR3 is TGTGCCAGCAGCTTAGGCCTACCAGGTGAAGCTTTCTTT. Amino acid sequence: CASSLGLPGEAFF. The rearrangement uses TRBV7-6 and TRBJ1-1; D call uncertain. CDR1 is SGHVS and CDR2 is FNYEAQ in the germline V gene. V was cut by 1 base and J by 7 bases, with 10 bases left in between. The CDR3 runs to 13 residues.

The chain joins TRBV5-5 to TRBJ2-1, with a weak D call TRBD1 (6 bases). Germline values: CDR1 SGHKS, CDR2 YYEKEE (reference sequence). The V and J ends lost 1 base and 4 bases respectively, with 12 bases between them. There are 15 residues in the CDR3. The CDR3, as DNA: TGTGCCAGCAGCTTGTTTTATAGGGGGTACAATGAGCAGTTCTTC. Residues: CASSLFYRGYNEQFF.

V gene TRBV15 combines with J gene TRBJ2-3; D uncertain. The CDR3 sequence is 14 residues long. Germline V gives CDR1 LNHNV, CDR2 YYDKDF (reference sequence). The germline V and J ends were trimmed by 0 bases and 4 bases, with 8 bases remaining between them. The CDR3 loop reads CATSRDVVSDTQYF. The CDR3 coding sequence is TGTGCCACCAGCAGAGATGTAGTCTCAGATACGCAGTATTTT.

J is TRBJ1-2 and V is TRBV18; 7 nucleotides align to TRBD1. CDR1 is KGHSH, CDR2 LQKENI, per germline. The CDR3 runs 15 residues. V lost 2 bases to trimming and J lost 3 bases; unmatched junction nucleotides: 6. The CDR3 DNA follows: TGTGCCAGCTCACCAACTGGGACAGACCACTATGGCTACACCTTC. Protein sequence: CASSPTGTDHYGYTF.

V and J are TRBV4-1 and TRBJ1-1, with 10 bases aligning to TRBD1. The CDR3 totals 12 residues. The germline gives CDR1 MGHRA, CDR2 YSYEKL. The V and J ends lost 6 bases and 9 bases, in that order; junction bases with no gene match: 4. The chain's CDR3 is CASRRQGAQAFF. As DNA, the CDR3 is TGCGCCAGCAGGCGACAGGGGGCGCAAGCTTTCTTT.

The V gene is TRBV10-3, the J gene TRBJ2-1, with TRBD2 identical over 11 bases. Germline V gives CDR1 ENHRY, CDR2 SYGVKD. V trimming: 0 bases; J trimming: 5 bases; junction bases outside the gene matches: 3. The CDR3 has 16 residues. The CDR3 sequence: CAISESVAGGDNEQFF. DNA of the CDR3: TGTGCCATCAGTGAGTCCGTAGCGGGGGGGGACAATGAGCAGTTCTTC.

V usage is TRBV29-1 and J usage is TRBJ1-1; D gene ambiguous. V was clipped by 3 bases and J by 1 base, with 12 bases between them. This CDR3 region has 14 residues. The germline CDR1 and CDR2 sequences are SQVTM and ANQGSEA. In DNA form, the CDR3 reads TGCAGCGTTGATCTGGCAGGATCGAACACTGAAGCTTTCTTT. Protein: CSVDLAGSNTEAFF.

About this clone: The sample has other DNA sequences that encode this CDR3 too. CDR3 loop: CAWRGQVTNTGELFF. For the CDR3, the DNA is TGTGCCTGGAGGGGACAGGTTACGAACACCGGGGAGCTGTTTTTT. The J gene is TRBJ2-2, the V gene TRBV30; 8 nucleotides agree with TRBD1. The CDR3 is made up of 15 amino acids. V was clipped by 3 bases and J by 0 bases; unmatched bases: 3. CDR1 and CDR2 from the germline V gene are GTSNPN and SVGIG (reference sequence).

The genes are TRBV13 and TRBJ1-6; 8 positions agree with TRBD1. The CDR3 sequence is 16 residues long. After removal of 5 bases from V and 5 bases from J, the junction contained 8 bases not matched to a gene. The germline V gene encodes CDR1 PRHDT and CDR2 FYEKMQ (reference sequence). This chain's CDR3 is CASSPQTGANNSPLHF. In DNA form, the CDR3 reads TGTGCCAGCAGCCCCCAGACAGGGGCTAATAATTCACCCCTCCACTTT.

In this sample, this clone turned up once. CDR3 amino acids: CAWMLQTSGTHEQYF. In DNA form, the CDR3 reads TGTGCCTGGATGCTTCAGACTAGCGGGACCCACGAGCAGTACTTC. The chain is built from TRBV30 and TRBJ2-7, with 11 bases matching TRBD2. Germline-derived CDR1 and CDR2 are GTSNPN and SVGIG (reference sequence). The CDR3 loop spans 15 amino acids. V shed 4 bases and J 5 bases; nucleotides not matched to a gene: 10.

The V call is TRBV5-4, the J call TRBJ2-3; 12 bases match TRBD2. Germline loops: CDR1 SGHNT, CDR2 YYREEE (reference sequence). The CDR3 loop spans 16 amino acids. The V segment lost 4 bases and the J segment 3 bases; nucleotides outside the gene matches: 6. The CDR3 region is CASSPRLAGVTDTQYF. The CDR3 DNA is TGTGCCAGCAGCCCAAGACTAGCGGGAGTTACAGATACGCAGTATTTT.

In this sample, this clone turned up once. The chain has TRBV5-1 and TRBJ1-1; maybe TRBD1 (6 bases). There are 14 residues in the CDR3. The V end lost 0 bases, the J end lost 7 bases, and 13 bases lay between the germline ends. The germline V gene has CDR1 SGHRS and CDR2 YFSETQ. For the CDR3, the DNA is TGCGCCAGCAGCTTGGGACAGGCCTGGTTTGAAGCTTTCTTT. Translation: CASSLGQAWFEAFF.

The V gene is TRBV13, the J gene TRBJ2-2; the match to TRBD2 covers 13 bases. The germline V gene encodes CDR1 PRHDT and CDR2 FYEKMQ (reference sequence). After removal of 5 bases from V and 7 bases from J, the junction contained 7 bases not matched to a gene. This CDR3 is 16 amino acids long. The CDR3 DNA is TGTGCCAGCAGCACCTGGACTAGCGGGGGAGGCGGGGAGCTGTTTTTT. Translating it yields CASSTWTSGGGGELFF.